The 12 T cell receptor beta chains presented below share a single source sample, sequenced in a study of blood T cell repertoires in COVID-19. TCRdb's copy holds only in-frame clones and misses some; the assay was immunoSEQ multiplex PCR. The data hold under 250,000 clones, with about 94% observed a single time. Sequenced sample: peripheral blood. The receptors shown here come from a man in his sixties with COVID-19, enrolled during active disease.

V gene TRBV29-1 combines with J gene TRBJ1-2; TRBD1 matches 7 bases. Germline CDR1 reads SQVTM; CDR2 reads ANQGSEA. This CDR3 has 15 amino acids. V was clipped by 7 bases and J by 0 bases; unmatched bases: 11. The CDR3 nucleotides are TGCAGCGCCGTGAGACAGGGCCAAACTAACTATGGCTACACCTTC. Residues: CSAVRQGQTNYGYTF.

The chain has TRBV5-1 and TRBJ2-3, with D maybe TRBD2 (6 bases). The CDR3 is 15 residues long. The germline CDR1 and CDR2 sequences are SGHRS and YFSETQ. V lost 4 bases, J lost 7 bases, and 19 bases lay in between. The CDR3 loop is CASSLRLGGRNTQYF. The CDR3, as DNA: TGCGCCAGCAGCCTCCGACTAGGAGGCAGGAATACGCAGTATTTT.

This clone came up once. V gene TRBV5-6 combines with J gene TRBJ1-1; 7 bases match TRBD1. The ends lost 6 bases at V and 4 bases at J; junction bases unmatched: 9. The CDR3 length is 14 residues. CDR1 and CDR2 (germline): SGHDT, YYEEEE. The CDR3 DNA reads as TGTGCCAGCACCCCCAGGGGGGCTTTCACTGAAGCTTTCTTT. Translation: CASTPRGAFTEAFF.

Details on this clone: The junction and the germline gene differ at one end; a read error may be behind it. DNA for the CDR3: TGTGCTAGCAGTTCGGGACTAGCCCACGAGCAGTACTTC. Protein: CASSSGLAHEQYF. The V and J genes are TRBV7-7 and TRBJ2-7; 9 positions agree with TRBD2. Germline V CDR1 and CDR2: SSHAT, FNYEAQ (reference sequence). The CDR3 contains 13 residues. Full variable domain (missing parts from reference TRBV7-7 and TRBJ2-7): GAGVSQSPRYKVTKRGQDVTLRCDPISSHATLYWYQQALGQGPEFLTYFNYEAQPDKSGLPSDRFSAERPEGSISTLTIQRTEQRDSAMYRCASSSGLAHEQYFGPGTRLTVT.

The genes are TRBV3-1 (or the pseudogene TRBV3-2) and TRBJ2-6; maybe TRBD1 (7 bases). The germline V and J ends were trimmed by 4 bases and 0 bases, with 13 bases remaining between them. The germline V gene has CDR1 LGHDT and CDR2 YNNKEL (reference sequence). This CDR3 contains 17 residues. Here the CDR3 reads CASSPQGGLSGANVLTF. Written as DNA, the CDR3 is TGTGCCAGCAGCCCCCAGGGGGGCCTCTCTGGGGCCAACGTCCTGACTTTC.

CDR3 region: CAAWRAGTEAFF. The CDR3 nucleotides are TGTGCCGCCTGGAGGGCCGGGACTGAAGCTTTCTTT. The chain has TRBV6-5 and TRBJ1-1; no clear D. V dropped 11 bases and J dropped 5 bases, with 15 bases sitting between them. CDR1 and CDR2 (germline): MNHEY, SVGAGI. CDR3 length equals 12 residues.

The V gene is TRBV6-4, the J gene TRBJ2-7, with 9 positions matching TRBD2. V was pared by 2 bases and J by 3 bases, with 8 bases of the junction left unmatched. The CDR3 runs 16 residues. Germline values: CDR1 MRHNA, CDR2 SNTAGT. In DNA form, the CDR3 reads TGTGCCAGCAGTGACCCTAGCGGGAAATCTGGCTACGAGCAGTACTTC. Its protein is CASSDPSGKSGYEQYF.

The chain combines TRBV6-5 with TRBJ1-1, with TRBD1 identical over 9 bases. Germline V gene lookup returns CDR1 MNHEY and CDR2 SVGAGI. The length of the CDR3 is 15 residues. With 0 bases clipped from V and 1 base from J, the junction kept 0 bases outside the gene matches. The CDR3 DNA sequence: TGTGCCAGCAGTTACTCACAGGGGGCGAACACTGAAGCTTTCTTT. This translates into CASSYSQGANTEAFF.

The chain links TRBV5-1 to TRBJ1-3; maybe TRBD1 (5 bases). Germline values: CDR1 SGHRS, CDR2 YFSETQ. The CDR3 is made up of 14 amino acids. Trimming took off 0 bases at V and 3 bases at J, with 7 bases between the two ends. CDR3 protein: CASSLDRGGNTIYF. DNA for the CDR3: TGCGCCAGCAGCTTGGATAGGGGTGGAAACACCATATATTTT.

The V gene is TRBV5-4, the J gene TRBJ1-2; the match to TRBD1 covers 8 bases. The junction had 6 bases not matched to a gene; V was cut back by 0 bases and J by 8 bases. The CDR3 sequence is 14 residues long. The V gene's germline CDR1 is SGHNT and CDR2 YYREEE (reference sequence). The CDR3 spells CASSLEWQGAGYTF. CDR3 sequence (DNA): TGTGCCAGCAGCTTGGAGTGGCAGGGGGCCGGCTACACCTTC.

The chain joins TRBV30 to TRBJ2-7; D is perhaps TRBD2 (5 bases). The CDR3 loop spans 15 amino acids. Germline V gene data show CDR1 as GTSNPN and CDR2 as SVGIG (reference sequence). V was clipped by 4 bases and J by 2 bases, with 18 bases between them. The CDR3 protein is CAWTGLGSGAYEQYF. In DNA, the CDR3 is TGTGCCTGGACTGGGCTCGGCAGCGGCGCCTACGAGCAGTACTTC.

The chain recombines TRBV9 with TRBJ1-6; D unclear. Germline-derived CDR1 and CDR2 are SGDLS and YYNGEE. V was trimmed by 3 bases and J by 5 bases, leaving 12 bases between them. This CDR3 has 15 amino acids. The CDR3 loop reads CASSANLGHNSPLHF. The CDR3 DNA reads as TGTGCCAGCAGCGCCAACCTTGGCCATAATTCACCCCTCCACTTT.